This is a list of T cell receptor beta chains from one sample in a study of naive and memory T cell subsets. TCRdb passed the UMI-ligation and nested PCR reads through MiXCR, listing each CDR3 protein once. This sample yields over 80,000 distinct CDR3 sequences, of which about 11% are seen a single time; approximately 0.14% belongs to the top ten. The sample consisted of naive CD4+ T cells from blood. The origin of the receptors is a human donor in good health. The CDR3 runs from the conserved cysteine through the conserved F or W. The order of the fields is V gene, clone size, J gene, D gene, CDR3 DNA, CDR3 protein. The D gene is left open where the match is weak. Not all rows give a size; the values are once, few, many and, for expanded clones, a class.

V: TRBV6-5
size: few
J: TRBJ1-1
D: -
DNA: TGTGCCAGCAGTTATGAGGGGGTGACTCAAGCTTTCTTT
CDR3: CASSYEGVTQAFF

V: TRBV6-5
size: -
J: TRBJ2-7
D: TRBD1
DNA: TGTGCCAGCAGTTACTCGCCCTCCACAGGGGTCTACGAGCAGTACTTC
CDR3: CASSYSPSTGVYEQYF

V: TRBV15
size: once
J: TRBJ2-7
D: -
DNA: TGTGCCACCAGCAGAGATTATGTTTACCACGAGCAGTACTTC
CDR3: CATSRDYVYHEQYF

V: TRBV28
size: few
J: TRBJ1-6
D: -
DNA: TGTGCCAGCAGATACGGGGGTACAGGATCACCCCTCCACTTT
CDR3: CASRYGGTGSPLHF

V: TRBV7-6
size: -
J: TRBJ2-3
D: TRBD2
DNA: TGTGCCAGCAGTTTTAAGACTAGCGGGAGTACAGATACGCAGTATTTT
CDR3: CASSFKTSGSTDTQYF

V: TRBV28
size: -
J: TRBJ1-4
D: -
DNA: TGTGCCAGCAGTCCGCCCCAGGGTATCAATGAAAAACTGTTTTTT
CDR3: CASSPPQGINEKLFF

V: TRBV19
size: many
J: TRBJ1-1
D: -
DNA: TGTGCCAGTAGTACGAGGGTTGACACTGAAGCTTTCTTT
CDR3: CASSTRVDTEAFF

V: TRBV29-1
size: -
J: TRBJ2-3
D: -
DNA: TGCAGCGTGGCAAAGGAGGGGAGCCCCAATCCCACAGATACGCAGTATTTT
CDR3: CSVAKEGSPNPTDTQYF

V: TRBV30
size: few
J: TRBJ1-1
D: -
DNA: TGTGCCTGGAGTGTACAGATGAACACTGAAGCTTTCTTT
CDR3: CAWSVQMNTEAFF

V: TRBV7-3
size: -
J: TRBJ2-6
D: TRBD2
DNA: TGTGCCAGCAGTGCGGGGGGAGGGGCCAACGTCCTGACTTTC
CDR3: CASSAGGGANVLTF

V: TRBV5-1
size: -
J: TRBJ2-7
D: TRBD2
DNA: TGCGCCAGCAGCTTGGAAGCGGGGGGGGCCTACGAGCAGTACTTC
CDR3: CASSLEAGGAYEQYF

V: TRBV2
size: once
J: TRBJ1-6
D: -
DNA: TGTGCCAGCAGTGTGAGGGGAGCAGGACCCCTCCACTTT
CDR3: CASSVRGAGPLHF

V: TRBV20-1
size: -
J: TRBJ2-3
D: TRBD2
DNA: TGCAGTGCTAGAGATCGATGGACTAGCGGGGGAGATACGCAGTATTTT
CDR3: CSARDRWTSGGDTQYF

V: TRBV6-2/TRBV6-3
size: few
J: TRBJ1-2
D: -
DNA: TGTGCCAGCAGTTCCAGGGGAAATGGCTACACCTTC
CDR3: CASSSRGNGYTF

V: TRBV6-5
size: many
J: TRBJ2-1
D: -
DNA: TGTGCCAGCAGTTCGGATCGTGGCTCCTACAATGAGCAGTTCTTC
CDR3: CASSSDRGSYNEQFF

V: TRBV4-1
size: many
J: TRBJ2-7
D: -
DNA: TGCGCCAGCAGGAAGGTGACTAGGTCGTACGAGCAGTACTTC
CDR3: CASRKVTRSYEQYF

V: TRBV28
size: -
J: TRBJ2-3
D: -
DNA: TGTGCCAGCAGTTTACCCGGGGCGGGCCAAAAAGCCGATACGCAGTATTTT
CDR3: CASSLPGAGQKADTQYF

V: TRBV7-3
size: -
J: TRBJ2-3
D: TRBD2
DNA: TGTGCCAGCAGCTTAAGCGGGAGGAGGACAGATACGCAGTATTTT
CDR3: CASSLSGRRTDTQYF

V: TRBV11-3
size: many
J: TRBJ2-3
D: -
DNA: TGTGCCAGCAGCTTAGACGCCGCGGGTCAAAGGGGCACAGATACGCAGTATTTT
CDR3: CASSLDAAGQRGTDTQYF

V: TRBV25-1
size: many
J: TRBJ1-3
D: -
DNA: TGTGCCAGCAGTGCTATCTCTGGAAACACCATATATTTT
CDR3: CASSAISGNTIYF

V: TRBV6-5
size: -
J: TRBJ1-1
D: -
DNA: TGTGCCAGCAGTTACGATGGACCCTCTGAAGCTTTCTTT
CDR3: CASSYDGPSEAFF

V: TRBV27
size: few
J: TRBJ2-7
D: TRBD2
DNA: TGTGCCACTGGGACTAGCGGGTCGCGTCTTCCCTACGAGCAGTACTTC
CDR3: CATGTSGSRLPYEQYF

V: TRBV20-1
size: many
J: TRBJ1-5
D: -
DNA: TGCAGTGCTAGGTACAGTACAGGGCATCAGCCCCAGCATTTT
CDR3: CSARYSTGHQPQHF

V: TRBV6-5
size: many
J: TRBJ2-4
D: -
DNA: TGTGCCAGCAGTGCGTCAAGGGGCCTGAACATTCAGTACTTC
CDR3: CASSASRGLNIQYF

V: TRBV7-6
size: -
J: TRBJ1-3
D: -
DNA: TGTGCTAGCAGCTTCAGGGTGGGGGACACCATATATTTT
CDR3: CASSFRVGDTIYF

V: TRBV28
size: many
J: TRBJ2-3
D: -
DNA: TGTGCCAGCAGCTCCGGCGGGACAGATACGCAGTATTTT
CDR3: CASSSGGTDTQYF

V: TRBV6-5
size: few
J: TRBJ2-5
D: -
DNA: TGTGCCAGCAGTTTTCAAGGGGAGACCCAGTACTTC
CDR3: CASSFQGETQYF

V: TRBV5-1
size: few
J: TRBJ2-3
D: -
DNA: TGCGCCAGCAGCTTGGTTGTTCTAGTGGGGTCAGATACGCAGTATTTT
CDR3: CASSLVVLVGSDTQYF